This TCR beta chain was identified during a study of blood T cell repertoires in COVID-19. Across the study: Samples taken during acute and convalescent COVID-19 were collected in the United States, Italy and Spain. T cells, B-cell-depleted T cells, or PBMCs supplied cDNA or gDNA.

Original analysis: Using reference gene primer amplification, nucleated cell counts were estimated. Clones were sequenced by immunoSEQ multiplex PCR, and TCRdb holds only the in-frame ones, with some missing. The V and J calls and clone size come from that table; D and trimming were worked out from the DNA. The repertoire includes approximately 80,000 clones, 60% to 85% of them detected once, and 8.5% to 10% sits in the top ten. Germline V gives CDR1 SNHLY, CDR2 FYNNEI. This CDR3 is built from 12 residues. V was clipped by 6 bases and J by 6 bases, with 6 bases between them. The sample taken for sequencing was peripheral blood. This sequence joins TRBV2 and TRBJ1-6; D is unclear. This clonotype was sampled from a human donor in a cohort sampled during active COVID-19. The chain's CDR3 is CASRGGNSPLHF. In DNA, the CDR3 is TGTGCCAGCAGGGGAGGTAATTCACCCCTCCACTTT.